The clone carrying this TCR beta chain has a count of ten or more. Its matching antigen is unknown. CDR1 and CDR2 from the germline V gene are SGHRS and YFSETQ. The V gene end was trimmed by 4 bases and the J gene end by 4 bases; junction bases not matched to a gene: 9. This CDR3 has 16 residues. The data originate from a study of T-cell memory formation after mild COVID-19. Study-wide results and caveats: Pre-infection memory already had some responding clones, implying cross-reactive memory joined. Contracting clones, day 15 to 85, had balanced CD4/CD8, and later expanders favored CD4+. Shrinking CD4+ clones resided mostly in CM and EM, and CD8+ ones in EMRA.

The TCR alpha and TCR beta cDNA libraries, bearing sample barcodes and UMIs, were generated by 5'RACE using constant-segment primers. TCRdb analysed the 5' RACE reads with MiXCR anew, one entry per CDR3 protein. The sample carries some 120,000 distinct CDR3 sequences, about a sixth recorded once. The rearrangement links TRBV5-1 to TRBJ1-4; TRBD1 agrees at 8 bases. The material sequenced was PBMCs or a T cell subset sorted from them (not recorded which). This clonotype was obtained from a man younger than 35 who had mild COVID-19 (a few samples of this study predate the infection). Cell type and time point are not known. The CDR3 protein is CASSLQGTGGNEKLFF. CDR3 DNA: TGCGCCAGCAGCCTACAAGGAACAGGGGGTAATGAAAAACTGTTTTTT.